A single sample is the source of the 10 T cell receptor beta chains below, sequenced in a study of early T cells in non-severe SARS-CoV-2 infection. TCRdb reprocessed the 5' RACE reads via MiXCR and lists one record per CDR3 protein. The data show 55,000 to 85,000 distinct CDR3 sequences, roughly 12% seen once. The sequenced material came from whole blood. The receptors originated from an adult who was a healthcare worker with PCR-confirmed SARS-CoV-2 infection or an uninfected control (not recorded which).

This clonotype was recorded many times. This sequence joins TRBV29-1 and TRBJ2-3; the D call may be TRBD1 or TRBD2 (6 bases each). Between the trimmed V and J ends, which lost 7 bases and 4 bases, there was a span of 15 bases. Germline lookup yields CDR1 SQVTM and CDR2 ANQGSEA. This CDR3 contains 13 residues. The CDR3, as DNA: TGCAGCGCCGTCGGGGGCGGGCCAGATACGCAGTATTTT. It is translated as CSAVGGGPDTQYF.

This clonotype was counted between two and nine times. This chain connects TRBV19 to TRBJ2-7; D might be TRBD1 (6 bases). V was cut by 3 bases and J by 2 bases, with 14 bases left in between. The CDR3 extends over 15 amino acids. Germline V gives CDR1 LNHDA, CDR2 SQIVND (reference sequence). In DNA form, the CDR3 reads TGTGCCAGTAGTATTGGGCAGGGGTTAGCCTACGAGCAGTACTTC. It specifies CASSIGQGLAYEQYF.

The chain uses TRBV29-1 and TRBJ1-1; weak D call: TRBD1 (5 bases). This CDR3 is built from 11 residues. Germline V gives CDR1 SQVTM, CDR2 ANQGSEA. V was pared by 4 bases and J by 9 bases, with 12 bases between. This CDR3 reads CSVGGGRKAFF. CDR3 nucleotide sequence: TGCAGCGTTGGGGGCGGGCGGAAAGCTTTCTTT.

This clonotype was picked up many times. The chain couples TRBV24-1 to TRBJ2-1; no clear D gene. Germline CDR1 and CDR2: KGHDR and SFDVKD. V dropped 3 bases and J dropped 6 bases, with 8 bases sitting between them. The CDR3 has 13 amino acids. CDR3 sequence reads: CATSDKRSNEQFF. The CDR3 DNA reads TGTGCCACCAGTGATAAACGGTCCAATGAGCAGTTCTTC.

The V gene is TRBV7-9, the J gene TRBJ1-5; 8 bases map to TRBD1. The CDR3 spans 13 residues. Trimming cost V 4 bases and J 6 bases; bases outside gene matches: 2. Per the germline V gene, CDR1 is SEHNR and CDR2 is FQNEAQ (reference sequence). This CDR3 reads CASSSDRGQPQHF. DNA of the CDR3: TGTGCCAGCAGCTCAGACAGGGGTCAGCCCCAGCATTTT.

This sequence joins TRBV7-9 and TRBJ2-2; 9 nucleotides agree with TRBD2. The CDR3 spans 17 residues. The ends lost 3 bases at V and 6 bases at J; junction bases unmatched: 11. CDR1 and CDR2 from the germline V gene are SEHNR and FQNEAQ (reference sequence). CDR3 in amino acids: CASSFQGLAHVPGELFF. The CDR3 DNA reads TGTGCCAGCAGCTTCCAAGGACTAGCGCATGTCCCCGGGGAGCTGTTTTTT.

This clonotype was counted only a few times. The CDR3: CASSLQSLRENIQYF. Written as DNA, the CDR3 is TGCGCCAGCAGCTTACAGTCACTCCGGGAAAACATTCAGTACTTC. The V gene is TRBV5-1, the J gene TRBJ2-4; D is unclear. Germline V gene lookup returns CDR1 SGHRS and CDR2 YFSETQ. V shed 2 bases and J shed 5 bases, with 14 bases lying between them. The CDR3 has 15 amino acids.

This clonotype has only a few counts. V and J are TRBV21-1 and TRBJ1-1; the table's D gene call, TRBD1, was not cross checked with the DNA. TRBV21-1 is a pseudogene locus. CDR3 length: 14 amino acids. This CDR3 is CASGGQPMNTEAFF. DNA for the CDR3: TGTGCCAGCGGGGGACAGCCGATGAACACTGAAGCTTTCTTT.

This clonotype was seen a few times. V is TRBV6-1 and J is TRBJ2-7; D remains ambiguous. Germline assignment: CDR1 MNHNS and CDR2 SASEGT. The CDR3 consists of 14 residues. The V end lost 11 bases, the J end lost 6 bases, and 23 bases lay between the germline ends. CDR3 sequence (DNA): TGTGCCGCAGAGCCCCCGACGACTTCGGGCGAGCAGTACTTC. Its protein product is CAAEPPTTSGEQYF.

This clonotype has at least ten counts. The chain recombines TRBV6-6 with TRBJ2-1, with 10 nucleotides matching TRBD2. This CDR3 contains 14 residues. Germline trimming cut 6 bases from V and 3 bases from J; bases unmatched to any gene: 2. Per the germline V gene, CDR1 is MNHNY and CDR2 is SVGAGI (reference sequence). For the CDR3, the DNA is TGTGCCAGCAGCGGACTAGCGGACTACAATGAGCAGTTCTTC. This translates into CASSGLADYNEQFF.